A selection of T cell receptor beta chains follows, all from one sample in a study of post-analysis software for immune sequencing data. TCRdb passed the PCR reads through MiXCR, listing each CDR3 protein once. The repertoire holds about 500,000 distinct CDR3 sequences, with roughly 45% as singletons. Material for sequencing was blood. The receptors originated from a girl under 18 with multiple sclerosis. Both conserved end residues are part of each CDR3. The D gene is left open where the match is weak. Part of the rows lack a size; the others show once, few, many or a class for expanded clones.

size: few; V: TRBV9; D: TRBD1; J: TRBJ1-2; DNA: TGTGCCAGCAGCGTAGACGCAGGGGGCATTAACTATGGCTACACCTTC; CDR3: CASSVDAGGINYGYTF
size: once; V: TRBV28; D: -; J: TRBJ2-4; DNA: TGTGCCAGCAGTTCTGGACAGTTCCTAGCCAAAAACATTCAGTACTTC; CDR3: CASSSGQFLAKNIQYF
size: -; V: TRBV6-4; D: -; J: TRBJ2-1; DNA: TGTGCCAGCAGTGATCCGGATAGGAATGAGCAGTTCTTC; CDR3: CASSDPDRNEQFF
size: -; V: TRBV6-2/TRBV6-3; D: -; J: TRBJ2-7; DNA: TGTGCCAGCAGTAATCAGGGTGTCGGTTACGAGCAGTACTTC; CDR3: CASSNQGVGYEQYF
size: -; V: TRBV5-6; D: -; J: TRBJ1-5; DNA: TGTGCCAGCAGCTCCGGGACAAATAGCAATCAGCCCCAGCATTTT; CDR3: CASSSGTNSNQPQHF
size: few; V: TRBV2; D: TRBD1; J: TRBJ2-3; DNA: TGTGCCAGCAGTGAACGTGACAGGGTGGATACGCAGTATTTT; CDR3: CASSERDRVDTQYF
size: -; V: TRBV28; D: -; J: TRBJ1-5; DNA: TGTGCCAGCACTCTTTGGGCGGGAAATAGCAATCAGCCCCAGCATTTT; CDR3: CASTLWAGNSNQPQHF
size: once; V: TRBV20-1; D: TRBD2; J: TRBJ2-2; DNA: TGCAGTGCCCAGAAAAGTGGGACTAGACTCACCGGGGAGCTGTTTTTT; CDR3: CSAQKSGTRLTGELFF
size: once; V: TRBV7-2; D: -; J: TRBJ1-1; DNA: TGTGCCGGCAGCTTATGGGCACTGAACACTGAAGCTTTCTTT; CDR3: CAGSLWALNTEAFF
size: -; V: TRBV12-3/TRBV12-4; D: TRBD2; J: TRBJ2-7; DNA: TGTGCCAGCAGTTTACAAGCGGGAAGGAGGGTCTACGAGCAGTACTTC; CDR3: CASSLQAGRRVYEQYF
size: -; V: TRBV28; D: TRBD1; J: TRBJ2-3; DNA: TGTGCCAGCAGTCCAGCTCGGATACAGGGGGCGAAGGCAGATACGCAGTATTTT; CDR3: CASSPARIQGAKADTQYF
size: -; V: TRBV4-1; D: -; J: TRBJ1-1; DNA: TGCGCCAGCAGCCCCCGGTTAGGGGAAGGCACTGAAGCTTTCTTT; CDR3: CASSPRLGEGTEAFF
size: -; V: TRBV2; D: -; J: TRBJ2-1; DNA: TGTGCCAGCGGGACTCTGAACAATGAGCAGTTCTTC; CDR3: CASGTLNNEQFF
size: few; V: TRBV4-2; D: -; J: TRBJ2-1; DNA: TGTGCCAGCAGCCACTGGGGCGGGATCGACAATGAGCAGTTCTTC; CDR3: CASSHWGGIDNEQFF
size: once; V: TRBV6-1; D: -; J: TRBJ2-3; DNA: TGTGCCAGCACCAAAAAAGGGATTCTAGCGCCAGATACGCAGTATTTT; CDR3: CASTKKGILAPDTQYF
size: few; V: TRBV12-3/TRBV12-4; D: TRBD1; J: TRBJ2-1; DNA: TGTGCCAGCAGTTCCTGGACAGGGATAGGCAATGAGCAGTTCTTC; CDR3: CASSSWTGIGNEQFF
size: -; V: TRBV27; D: TRBD1; J: TRBJ2-7; DNA: TGTGCCAGCAGTTTATCGGGACAGGGCGAGCAGTACTTC; CDR3: CASSLSGQGEQYF
size: -; V: TRBV27; D: TRBD2; J: TRBJ2-7; DNA: TGTGCCAGCAGGCGGGGGGCAAGGTACGAGCAGTACTTC; CDR3: CASRRGARYEQYF
size: -; V: TRBV3-1; D: -; J: TRBJ1-2; DNA: TGTGCCAGCAGTGCCAGGGACGGAATCTATGGCTACACCTTC; CDR3: CASSARDGIYGYTF
size: -; V: TRBV7-9; D: -; J: TRBJ1-2; DNA: TGTGCCAGCATTGGCGGACCTGACTATGGCTACACCTTC; CDR3: CASIGGPDYGYTF
size: few; V: TRBV4-3; D: -; J: TRBJ1-2; DNA: TGCGCCAGCAGCCAAGATCGGCAGGGGCTTTACTATGGCTACACCTTC; CDR3: CASSQDRQGLYYGYTF
size: -; V: TRBV20-1; D: TRBD2; J: TRBJ2-3; DNA: TGCAGTGCGTCCGCGGGGGGAGCTGGCACAGATACGCAGTATTTT; CDR3: CSASAGGAGTDTQYF
size: -; V: TRBV7-6; D: TRBD1; J: TRBJ2-1; DNA: TGTGCCAGCAGCCTCACAGGGGGCACTGAGCAGTTCTTC; CDR3: CASSLTGGTEQFF
size: -; V: TRBV29-1; D: -; J: TRBJ2-3; DNA: TGCAGCGGTTCGGGAACATGGAGCACAGATACGCAGTATTTT; CDR3: CSGSGTWSTDTQYF
size: few; V: TRBV7-9; D: -; J: TRBJ1-4; DNA: TGTGCCAGCAGCTTAGCGTGGGGGGCACCTAATGAAAAACTGTTTTTT; CDR3: CASSLAWGAPNEKLFF
size: few; V: TRBV20-1; D: TRBD1; J: TRBJ1-1; DNA: TGCAGTGCTAGGGAGACAGGGAGAACTGAAGCTTTCTTT; CDR3: CSARETGRTEAFF
size: few; V: TRBV20-1; D: TRBD1; J: TRBJ2-7; DNA: TGCAGTGCTGGGCGTCCGGGACAGGGGAGCTCCTACGAGCAGTACTTC; CDR3: CSAGRPGQGSSYEQYF
size: -; V: TRBV27; D: -; J: TRBJ2-1; DNA: TGTGCCAGCAGCTTTATAGGGGATGACCCGAACAATGAGCAGTTCTTC; CDR3: CASSFIGDDPNNEQFF
size: few; V: TRBV28; D: TRBD1; J: TRBJ2-7; DNA: TGTGCCAGCAGTTTTATTCCCTGGACAGGCTACGAGCAGTACTTC; CDR3: CASSFIPWTGYEQYF
size: -; V: TRBV5-1; D: -; J: TRBJ1-2; DNA: TGCGCCAGCATAAGTGAGGACTATGGCTACACCTTC; CDR3: CASISEDYGYTF
size: few; V: TRBV5-1; D: TRBD2; J: TRBJ2-1; DNA: TGCGCCAGCAGCTTGGCCGTCGGTAGCGGGGGATACAATGAGCAGTTCTTC; CDR3: CASSLAVGSGGYNEQFF
size: -; V: TRBV29-1; D: -; J: TRBJ1-4; DNA: TGCAGCGTGACGGAAACTAATGAAAAACTGTTTTTT; CDR3: CSVTETNEKLFF
size: -; V: TRBV7-2; D: -; J: TRBJ2-1; DNA: TGTGCCAGCAGCTTAAGGGGTTTTGGGCCTAGCTCCTACAATGAGCAGTTCTTC; CDR3: CASSLRGFGPSSYNEQFF
size: few; V: TRBV4-1; D: -; J: TRBJ1-4; DNA: TGCGCCAGCAGCCAAGATAGGGTACAGGGTGAAAAACTGTTTTTT; CDR3: CASSQDRVQGEKLFF
size: -; V: TRBV9; D: -; J: TRBJ2-1; DNA: TGTGCCAGCAGCGTAGCTTGGGGCTACAATGAGCAGTTCTTC; CDR3: CASSVAWGYNEQFF
size: -; V: TRBV12-3/TRBV12-4; D: -; J: TRBJ2-1; DNA: TGTGCCATCCGGCGACTATACAATGAGCAGTTCTTC; CDR3: CAIRRLYNEQFF
size: -; V: TRBV4-1; D: TRBD1; J: TRBJ2-7; DNA: TGCGCCAGCAGCACCGGGACAGGGCTCTACGAGCAGTACTTC; CDR3: CASSTGTGLYEQYF
size: -; V: TRBV28; D: TRBD1; J: TRBJ1-5; DNA: TGTGCCAGCATCGGCAACAGGGGGAATCAGCCCCAGCATTTT; CDR3: CASIGNRGNQPQHF
size: -; V: TRBV20-1; D: TRBD1; J: TRBJ2-7; DNA: TGCAGTGCTTCCCGGGACAGGGCCCACGAGCAGTACTTC; CDR3: CSASRDRAHEQYF
size: few; V: TRBV7-9; D: TRBD2; J: TRBJ2-5; DNA: TGTGCCAGCAGCTTACCGACTAGCGGGAGACAGCAAGAGACCCAGTACTTC; CDR3: CASSLPTSGRQQETQYF
size: few; V: TRBV29-1; D: TRBD2; J: TRBJ2-1; DNA: TGCAGCGTTGGGGGGCTAGCGGGACGGAACAATGAGCAGTTCTTC; CDR3: CSVGGLAGRNNEQFF
size: few; V: TRBV10-3; D: -; J: TRBJ2-3; DNA: TGTGCCATCAGTGACGCAGATACGCAGTATTTT; CDR3: CAISDADTQYF
size: -; V: TRBV6-1; D: -; J: TRBJ2-7; DNA: TGTGCCAGCAGTGCCACCGGTTACCCCTACGAGCAGTACTTC; CDR3: CASSATGYPYEQYF
size: -; V: TRBV10-3; D: TRBD2; J: TRBJ2-2; DNA: TGTGCCATCAGTGAGGATACTAGCGGGAGGTCCGGGGAGCTGTTTTTT; CDR3: CAISEDTSGRSGELFF
size: -; V: TRBV6-5; D: TRBD2; J: TRBJ2-5; DNA: TGTGTTACGGGGGGAGAAAAAGAGACCCAGTACTTC; CDR3: CVTGGEKETQYF
size: -; V: TRBV4-2; D: -; J: TRBJ1-5; DNA: TGTGCCAGCAGCCAAGCGGCCGGAGAAGGCAATCAGCCCCAGCATTTT; CDR3: CASSQAAGEGNQPQHF
size: few; V: TRBV24-1; D: -; J: TRBJ2-1; DNA: TGTGCCACCAGTGATCGAGGAACTGGCACTAATGAGCAGTTCTTC; CDR3: CATSDRGTGTNEQFF
size: -; V: TRBV28; D: -; J: TRBJ1-2; DNA: TGTGCCAGCAGTTTATACGCCAGATCTAACTATGGCTACACCTTC; CDR3: CASSLYARSNYGYTF
size: few; V: TRBV9; D: TRBD2; J: TRBJ2-1; DNA: TGTGCCAGCAGCGTAGGGAGGGGGTTAGCGGGGTACAATGAGCAGTTCTTC; CDR3: CASSVGRGLAGYNEQFF
size: -; V: TRBV5-1; D: -; J: TRBJ1-1; DNA: TGCGCCAGCAGCTCACAGGGTAGCACTGAAGCTTTCTTT; CDR3: CASSSQGSTEAFF
size: -; V: TRBV9; D: TRBD1; J: TRBJ1-2; DNA: TGTGCCAGCAGTACCCGGGACAGCACAGACTATGGCTACACCTTC; CDR3: CASSTRDSTDYGYTF
size: medium-sized; V: TRBV12-3/TRBV12-4; D: -; J: TRBJ2-3; DNA: TGTGCCAGCAGTTTCGGGGGGCAGACAGATACGCAGTATTTT; CDR3: CASSFGGQTDTQYF
size: medium-sized; V: TRBV20-1; D: TRBD2; J: TRBJ2-7; DNA: TGCAGTGCCGAGAGGACTAGCAATAGCTACGAGCAGTACTTC; CDR3: CSAERTSNSYEQYF
size: -; V: TRBV7-2; D: -; J: TRBJ2-3; DNA: TGTGCCAGCAGCTTAGCGCACGGCTATGTTTCCACAGATACGCAGTATTTT; CDR3: CASSLAHGYVSTDTQYF
size: -; V: TRBV9; D: -; J: TRBJ1-1; DNA: TGTGCCAGCAGCGTTTCTATCGAGGGGACTGAAGCTTTCTTT; CDR3: CASSVSIEGTEAFF
size: -; V: TRBV28; D: -; J: TRBJ2-1; DNA: TGTGCCAGCAGTCCTGGGCTCGTACTGGGGGATGAGCAGTTCTTC; CDR3: CASSPGLVLGDEQFF
size: -; V: TRBV3-1; D: -; J: TRBJ2-7; DNA: TGTGCCAGCAGCCAAGATCCAGCGCGCGAGCAGTACTTC; CDR3: CASSQDPAREQYF
size: -; V: TRBV5-6; D: -; J: TRBJ2-5; DNA: TGTGCCAGCAGCCCCTGGCCGCAAGAGACCCAGTACTTC; CDR3: CASSPWPQETQYF
size: few; V: TRBV4-1; D: -; J: TRBJ2-7; DNA: TGCGCCAGCAGCCAAGGCGGCCTCTACGAGCAGTACTTC; CDR3: CASSQGGLYEQYF
size: -; V: TRBV6-2/TRBV6-3; D: -; J: TRBJ1-1; DNA: TGTGCCAGCAGTTCGGGGGTGAACACTGAAGCTTTCTTT; CDR3: CASSSGVNTEAFF